This T cell receptor (beta chain) was retrieved from a study of T cells in Graves' hyperthyroidism and ophthalmopathy. Points from the study as a whole: Separation of ophthalmopathy from stable hyperthyroidism was achieved by a 13 V-J model.

Germline CDR1 reads SNHLY; CDR2 reads FYNNEI. Trimming pared 4 bases from V and 4 bases from J, leaving 1 base between. The CDR3 runs 10 residues. This clonotype was seen ten or more times. The antigen remains undetermined. Template material for amplifying TCR beta CDR3 regions consisted of RNA transcripts. When the TCR CDR3 underwent first-round RT-PCR, the HTBI primer set was used. Using its own MiXCR run on the multiplex PCR reads, TCRdb lists one record per CDR3 protein. The sample lists around 430,000 distinct CDR3 sequences; 14% to 15% were seen once. Newly diagnosed hyperthyroidism, duration under 2 months, in patients aged 18 to 65. Clinical symptoms, serum thyroxine, TRAb, thyroid ultrasound and orbital computed tomography established diagnosis.

The sequencing sample was made of blood. This chain links TRBV2 with TRBJ2-5; D gene unclear. This sequence was found in a woman aged 25-40 years with Graves' hyperthyroidism. CDR3 coding DNA: TGTGCCAGCAGTGGAGAGACCCAGTACTTC. Translated, it gives CASSGETQYF.